A few counts support the clone carrying this T cell receptor beta chain. Antigen: not known. This record belongs to a study of T-cell reconstitution after alpha-beta-depleted transplantation in children. Whole-study findings and limits: At one year after transplant, newly produced T cells mostly accounted for T-cell counts and diversity. From surviving recipient T cells and thymic progenitors came the high day-60 TCRbeta diversity observed in some patients. The study reportedly traced alpha-beta T cells about two months after transplant to several hundred expanded graft clones.

Germline lookup yields CDR1 SQVTM and CDR2 ANQGSEA. CDR3 length: 11 residues. Using unique molecular identifiers, the investigators prepared the TCRbeta library. TCRdb analysed the PCR reads with MiXCR anew, one entry per CDR3 protein. The sample contains about 200,000 distinct CDR3 sequences, roughly 8.3% of which appear only once. This chain links TRBV29-1 with TRBJ2-5; D ambiguous. This receptor was taken from a male patient between 2 and 10 years old who had a stem cell transplant for acute myeloid leukemia, so the T cells may come from the graft donor. This material consisted of PBMCs, mostly from graft donor cells, taken 360 days after TCRalphabeta/CD19-depleted stem cell transplant. The CDR3 region has the DNA TGCGGCTTTTACCGCGAAGAGACCCAGTACTTC. Translated, it gives CGFYREETQYF.